The source of this T cell receptor (beta chain) is a study of CXCR3-negative and CXCR3-positive naive CD8 T cells. Whole-study findings and limits: In naive cells, CXCR3-negative and CXCR3-positive subsets had similar TRBV-TRBJ usage; memory cells differed.

Germline assignment: CDR1 MNHEY and CDR2 SVGEGT. The CDR3 covers 15 residues. About this clonotype: The antigen is unknown.

UMI-labeled 5' RACE yielded the TRB cDNA libraries. No DNA is given; TCRdb re-called the 5' RACE reads and lists each CDR3 protein once. This repertoire includes 100,000 to 150,000 distinct CDR3 sequences. Triplicates of roughly 300,000 cells were sorted from each CD8+ T cell subset. Naive CD8+ T cells were CD45RO-CCR7+CD27+CD95-. The sample was naive CXCR3- CD8+ T cells from blood. Subset in this sample: CD45RO-CCR7+CD27+CD95- naive CD8+ T cells lacking CXCR3 (TNR3-). J is TRBJ2-1 and V is TRBV6-2 or TRBV6-3; TCRdb indicates TRBD1, and absent DNA this call remains unverified. This TCR derives from a human donor in good health. Some clones in this sample may be carry-over from other donors' samples. This CDR3 reads CASSYPGGTRDEQFF.